What follows is one T cell receptor beta chain and its context. Antigen specificity is unknown. Unstimulated Tregs (CD4+CD25+CD127-) and CD4+CD25- non-Tregs were sorted from PBMCs. Unmatched junction bases numbered 6, after V lost 4 bases and J lost 0 bases. This CDR3 region has 18 residues. Germline-derived CDR1 and CDR2 are SEHNR and FQNEAQ (reference sequence). These data belong to a study of Tregs in tolerant kidney transplant recipients. General study results and limits: For some patients, primers changed over time, blocking nucleotide-level comparison. Tolerant patients' donor-specific Tregs expanded beyond overall Tregs, suggesting antigen-driven growth.

Data came from immunoSEQ multiplex PCR; TCRdb stores just in-frame clones and leaves some out. The data hold about 83,000 clones, with less than 98% observed a single time. The sequenced sample was CD4+ T cells from blood, obtained before the transplant. The chain is built from TRBV7-9 and TRBJ2-1, with TRBD2 matching over 13 bases. This sequence was found in a human donor who received a combined kidney and bone marrow transplant. The CDR3 loop reads CASSSGLAGVYSYNEQFF. The CDR3 nucleotides are TGTGCCAGCAGCTCAGGACTAGCGGGAGTCTACTCCTACAATGAGCAGTTCTTC.